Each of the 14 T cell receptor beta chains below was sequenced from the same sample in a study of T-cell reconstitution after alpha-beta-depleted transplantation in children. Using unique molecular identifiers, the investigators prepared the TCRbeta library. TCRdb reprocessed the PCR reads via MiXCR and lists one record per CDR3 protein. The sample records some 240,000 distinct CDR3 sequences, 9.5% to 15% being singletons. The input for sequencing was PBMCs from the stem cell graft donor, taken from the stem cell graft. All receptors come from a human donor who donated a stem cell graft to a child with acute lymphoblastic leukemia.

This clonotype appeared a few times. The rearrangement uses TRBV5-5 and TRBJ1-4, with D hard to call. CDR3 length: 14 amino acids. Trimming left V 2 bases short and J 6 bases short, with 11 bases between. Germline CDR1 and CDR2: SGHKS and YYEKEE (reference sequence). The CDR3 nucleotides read TGTGCCAGCAGCTTCAGTCAGTTCGATGAAAAACTGTTTTTT. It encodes CASSFSQFDEKLFF.

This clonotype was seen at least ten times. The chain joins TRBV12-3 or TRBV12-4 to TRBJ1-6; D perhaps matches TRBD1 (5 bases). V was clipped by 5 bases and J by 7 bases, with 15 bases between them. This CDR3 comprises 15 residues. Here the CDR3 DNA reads TGTGCCAGCAGTACTCCCGGGGGAGGAAATTCACCCCTCCACTTT. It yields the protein CASSTPGGGNSPLHF.

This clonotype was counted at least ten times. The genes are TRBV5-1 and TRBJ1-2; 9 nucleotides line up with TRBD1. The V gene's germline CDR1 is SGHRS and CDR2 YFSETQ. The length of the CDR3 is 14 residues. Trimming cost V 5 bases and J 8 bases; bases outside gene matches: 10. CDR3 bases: TGCGCCAGCAGACCCGGGACAGGGAGAATGGGCTACACCTTC. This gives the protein CASRPGTGRMGYTF. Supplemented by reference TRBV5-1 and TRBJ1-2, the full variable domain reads KAGVTQTPRYLIKTRGQQVTLSCSPISGHRSVSWYQQTPGQGLQFLFEYFSETQRNKGNFPGRFSGRQFSNSRSEMNVSTLELGDSALYLCASRPGTGRMGYTFGSGTRLTVV.

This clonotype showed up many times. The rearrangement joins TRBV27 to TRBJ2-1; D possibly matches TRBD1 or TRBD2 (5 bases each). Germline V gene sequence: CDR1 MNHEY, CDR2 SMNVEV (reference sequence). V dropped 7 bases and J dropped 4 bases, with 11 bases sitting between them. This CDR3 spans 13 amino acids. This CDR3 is CASTRDPYNEQFF. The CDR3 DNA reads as TGTGCCAGCACCCGGGACCCTTACAATGAGCAGTTCTTC.

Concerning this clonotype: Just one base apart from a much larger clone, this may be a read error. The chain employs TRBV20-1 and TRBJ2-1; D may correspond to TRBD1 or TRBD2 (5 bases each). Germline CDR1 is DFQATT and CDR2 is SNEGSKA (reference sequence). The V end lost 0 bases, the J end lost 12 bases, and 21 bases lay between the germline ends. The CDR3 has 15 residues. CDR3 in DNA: TGCAGTGCTAGAGATCGCGGCGGGCCCAGGGATGGGCAGTTCTTC. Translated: CSARDRGGPRDGQFF.

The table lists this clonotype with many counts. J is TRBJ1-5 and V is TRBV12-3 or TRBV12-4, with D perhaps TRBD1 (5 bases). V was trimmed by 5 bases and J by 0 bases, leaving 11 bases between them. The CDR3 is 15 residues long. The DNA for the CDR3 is TGTGCCAGCAGTCCGGGACTTCATAGCAATCAGCCCCAGCATTTT. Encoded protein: CASSPGLHSNQPQHF.

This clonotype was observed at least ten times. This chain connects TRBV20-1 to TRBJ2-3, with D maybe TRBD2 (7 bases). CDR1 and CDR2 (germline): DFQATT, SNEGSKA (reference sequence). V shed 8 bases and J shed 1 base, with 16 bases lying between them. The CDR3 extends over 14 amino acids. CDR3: CSSRGARGTDTQYF. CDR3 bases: TGCAGTTCTCGGGGGGCCCGAGGCACAGATACGCAGTATTTT.

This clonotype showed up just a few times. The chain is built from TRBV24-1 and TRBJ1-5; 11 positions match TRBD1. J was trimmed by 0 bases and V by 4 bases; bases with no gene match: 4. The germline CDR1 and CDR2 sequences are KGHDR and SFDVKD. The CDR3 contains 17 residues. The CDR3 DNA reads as TGTGCCACCAGTGACCCGGGACAGGGGGATAGCAATCAGCCCCAGCATTTT. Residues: CATSDPGQGDSNQPQHF.

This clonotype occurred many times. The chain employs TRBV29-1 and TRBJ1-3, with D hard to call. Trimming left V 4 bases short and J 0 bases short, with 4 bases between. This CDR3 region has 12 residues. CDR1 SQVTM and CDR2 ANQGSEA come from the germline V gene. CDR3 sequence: CSVGSSGNTIYF. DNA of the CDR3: TGCAGCGTTGGGAGCTCTGGAAACACCATATATTTT.

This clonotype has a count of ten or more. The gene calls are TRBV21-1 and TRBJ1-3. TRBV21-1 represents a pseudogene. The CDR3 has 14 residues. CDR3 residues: CASSPAYSGNTIYF. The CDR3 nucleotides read TGTGCCAGCAGCCCGGCTTACTCTGGAAACACCATATATTTT.

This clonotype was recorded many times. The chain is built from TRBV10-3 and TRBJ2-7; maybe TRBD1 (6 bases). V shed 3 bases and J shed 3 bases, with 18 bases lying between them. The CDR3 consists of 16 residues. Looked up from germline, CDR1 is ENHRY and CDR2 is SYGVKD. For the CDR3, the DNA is TGTGCCATCAGTGACATTTTGGCGACAGGCCGCTACGAGCAGTACTTC. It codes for CAISDILATGRYEQYF.

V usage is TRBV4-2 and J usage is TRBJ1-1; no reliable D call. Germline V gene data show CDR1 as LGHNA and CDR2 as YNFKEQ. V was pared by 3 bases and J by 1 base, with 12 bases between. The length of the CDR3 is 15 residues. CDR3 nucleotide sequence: TGTGCCAGCAGCCACGGGGAGGCAGCGAACACTGAAGCTTTCTTT. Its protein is CASSHGEAANTEAFF.

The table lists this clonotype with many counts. The CDR3 DNA reads as TGCGCCAGCAGCTCGTCGGGGGTCTACGAGCAGTACTTC. Amino acid sequence: CASSSSGVYEQYF. The rearrangement joins TRBV5-1 to TRBJ2-7; tentatively, D is TRBD2 (6 bases). The germline V gene encodes CDR1 SGHRS and CDR2 YFSETQ. Trimming took 3 bases from V and 3 from J, leaving 10 bases between them. The CDR3 sequence is 13 residues long.

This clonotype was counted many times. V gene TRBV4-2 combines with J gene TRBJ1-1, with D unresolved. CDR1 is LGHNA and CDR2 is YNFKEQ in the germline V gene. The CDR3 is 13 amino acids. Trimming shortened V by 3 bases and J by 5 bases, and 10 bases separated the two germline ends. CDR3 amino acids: CASSHRTGTEAFF. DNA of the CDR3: TGTGCCAGCAGCCACCGAACGGGGACTGAAGCTTTCTTT.